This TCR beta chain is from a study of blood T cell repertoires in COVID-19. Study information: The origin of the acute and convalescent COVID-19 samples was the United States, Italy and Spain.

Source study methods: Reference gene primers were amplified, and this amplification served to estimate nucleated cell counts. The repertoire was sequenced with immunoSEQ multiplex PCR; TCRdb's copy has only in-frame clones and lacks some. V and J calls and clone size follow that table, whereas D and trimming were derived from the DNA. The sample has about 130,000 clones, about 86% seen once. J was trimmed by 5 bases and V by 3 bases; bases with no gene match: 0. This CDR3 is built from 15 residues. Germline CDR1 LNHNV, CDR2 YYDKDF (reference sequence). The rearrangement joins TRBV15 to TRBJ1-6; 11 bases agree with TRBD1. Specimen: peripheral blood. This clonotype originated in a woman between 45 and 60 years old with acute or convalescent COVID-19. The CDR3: CATSRGQGDNSPLHF. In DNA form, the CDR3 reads TGTGCCACCAGCAGGGGACAGGGGGATAATTCACCCCTCCACTTT.